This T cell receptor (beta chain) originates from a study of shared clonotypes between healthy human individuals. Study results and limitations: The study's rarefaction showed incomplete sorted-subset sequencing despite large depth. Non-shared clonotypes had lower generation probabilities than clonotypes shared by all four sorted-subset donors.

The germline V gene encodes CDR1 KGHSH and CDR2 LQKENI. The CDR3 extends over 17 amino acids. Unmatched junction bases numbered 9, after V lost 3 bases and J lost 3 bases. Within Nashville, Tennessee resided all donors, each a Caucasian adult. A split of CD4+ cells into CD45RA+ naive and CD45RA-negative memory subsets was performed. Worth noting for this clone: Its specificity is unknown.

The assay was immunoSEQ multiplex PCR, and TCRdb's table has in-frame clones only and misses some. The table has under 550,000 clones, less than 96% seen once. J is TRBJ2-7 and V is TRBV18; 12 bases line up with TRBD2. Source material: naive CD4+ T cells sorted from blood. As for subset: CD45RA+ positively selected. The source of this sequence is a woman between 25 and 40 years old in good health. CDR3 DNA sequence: TGTGCCAGCTCACCCATCGGGACTAGCGGGTTCCTCTACGAGCAGTACTTC. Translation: CASSPIGTSGFLYEQYF.